These 2 T cell receptor beta chains came from one sample sequenced in a study of regulatory T cells in long-lasting Graves disease. Time point meaning: persistent/refractory GD, antithyroid drugs over 5 years with positive TRAb. RNA isolated from PBMCs was used to make the TCR library. iRepertoire HTBI primers and Arm-PCR of CDR3 regions built TCR beta libraries. TCRdb reanalysed the multiplex PCR reads using MiXCR and keeps one entry per CDR3 protein. There are 500,000 to 700,000 distinct CDR3 sequences in the sample; about 30% occur only once, and about 40% lies in the top ten. Sequenced here: peripheral blood mononuclear cells (PBMCs), sampled when the disease was refractory, from a patient treated with antithyroid drugs. These TCRs come from a female donor with Graves disease.

This chain links TRBV6-1 with TRBJ2-7; TRBD1 agrees at 12 bases. Germline lookup yields CDR1 MNHNS and CDR2 SASEGT. The CDR3 contains 16 residues. With V trimmed by 6 bases and J by 5 bases, 11 bases remained unmatched. Here the CDR3 DNA reads TGTGCCAGCAGGGCCGGGACAGGGGGCCCATGGAACGAGCAGTACTTC. Residues: CASRAGTGGPWNEQYF.

The chain has TRBV7-9 and TRBJ2-5; 7 nucleotides align to TRBD1. The germline V gene has CDR1 SEHNR and CDR2 FQNEAQ (reference sequence). The V and J ends lost 5 bases and 5 bases, in that order; junction bases with no gene match: 11. The CDR3 totals 15 residues. CDR3 in DNA: TGTGCCAGCAGCGTACTGGGACAGTTCGTGGAGACCCAGTACTTC. Translated, it gives CASSVLGQFVETQYF.